This T cell receptor (beta chain) is from a study of shared clonotypes between healthy human individuals. CD45RO-negative, CCR7-positively selected cells formed the naive CD8 fraction, excluding terminally differentiated effector memory CD45RA+ cells. The CDR3 loop spans 15 amino acids. From germline, CDR1 is MDHEN and CDR2 SYDVKM. The ends lost 8 bases at V and 1 base at J; junction bases unmatched: 7. In the original analysis: Owing to the provision of junction-only sequences devoid of quality scores by immunoSEQ, filtering differed. The method was immunoSEQ multiplex PCR; TCRdb's version includes in-frame clones alone and lacks a portion of them. That table gives V, J and clone size, and the DNA gave D and trimming. The profile shows about 1.9 million clones, 85% to 95% of them singletons.

The source is a man younger than 30 in good health. Some clones in this sample may be carry-over from other donors' samples. The source material was naive CD8+ T cells from PBMCs. The V call is TRBV28, the J call TRBJ2-5, with 10 bases that match TRBD1. CDR3 DNA sequence: TGTGCCAGCTTGAAAGGACAGGGGGGCCAAGAGACCCAGTACTTC. Residues: CASLKGQGGQETQYF.